Here is one T cell receptor beta chain with its context. These data come from a study of blood T cell dynamics during melanoma immunotherapy. CDR1 and CDR2 (germline): SNHLY, FYNNEI. CDR3 length equals 13 residues. V was clipped by 7 bases and J by 3 bases, with 12 bases between them. Time point defined: pre-treatment baseline. At 12 weeks after first infusion, RECIST 1.1 defined response for most patients. Patients had no prior systemic cancer treatment, immunosuppressants or other active cancers. Here immunoSEQ multiplex PCR was the method, and the copy in TCRdb shows in-frame clones only, minus some. The sample contains about 10,000 clones, about 88% of which appear only once.

Specimen: blood, collected from a patient treated with checkpoint blockade. The J gene is TRBJ1-2, the V gene TRBV2, with a weak D call TRBD1 (6 bases). The TCR originated in a human donor with melanoma. DNA for the CDR3: TGTGCCAGCACCGAAGGGGGACACTATGGCTACACCTTC. Its protein is CASTEGGHYGYTF. The variable domain in full, completed from reference TRBV2 and TRBJ1-2, reads EPEVTQTPSHQVTQMGQEVILRCVPISNHLYFYWYRQILGQKVEFLVSFYNNEISEKSEIFDDQFSVERPDGSNFTLKIRSTKLEDSAMYFCASTEGGHYGYTFGSGTRLTVV.